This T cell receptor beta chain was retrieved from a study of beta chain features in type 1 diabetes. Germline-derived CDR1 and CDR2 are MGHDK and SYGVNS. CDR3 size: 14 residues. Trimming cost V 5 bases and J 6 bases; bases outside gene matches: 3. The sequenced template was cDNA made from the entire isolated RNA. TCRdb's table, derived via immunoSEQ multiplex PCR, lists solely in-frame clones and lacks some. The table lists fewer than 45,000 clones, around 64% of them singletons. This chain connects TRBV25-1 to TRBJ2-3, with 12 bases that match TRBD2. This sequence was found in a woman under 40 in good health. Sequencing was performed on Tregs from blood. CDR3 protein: CASSFLAGGDTQYF. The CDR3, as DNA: TGTGCCAGCAGTTTCCTAGCGGGAGGGGATACGCAGTATTTT.